The source of this T cell receptor beta chain is a study of beta chain features in type 1 diabetes. Expressed TCRB transcripts were sequenced because the isolated RNA had all been reverse transcribed beforehand. Clones were read by immunoSEQ multiplex PCR, and TCRdb kept only the in-frame ones, dropping some. The table has more than 550,000 clones, around 15% seen once. Of note for this clone: Its antigen is currently unknown.

This CDR3 has 17 amino acids. Germline V lookup: CDR1 SGHTA, CDR2 FQGNSA. With 3 bases removed from V and 7 bases from J, the gap between germline ends came to 24 bases. Study-wide results and limits: In every one of the four CD4+ subsets, TCRB CDR3s were moderately but significantly shorter in Type 1 diabetes patients. Highly expressing activated T cells could be over-counted with a cDNA template.

The sequence came from a man aged 18 to 30 with type 1 diabetes. What was sequenced was naive CD4+ T cells from blood. The chain uses TRBV7-2 and TRBJ1-2, with a tentative D call TRBD1 (5 bases). For the CDR3, the DNA is TGTGCCAGCAGCTTCTCCAGAAAAGGGACGGAGAGACCTGGCTACACCTTC. Amino acid sequence: CASSFSRKGTERPGYTF.